These 27 T cell receptor beta chains originate from one sample sequenced in a study of cytomegalovirus exposure and HLA in healthy donors. Primers: 60 Vbeta forward and 13 Jbeta reverse. Assay: immunoSEQ multiplex PCR; the TCRdb copy retains only in-frame clones and omits some. The sample yields 30,000 to 35,000 clones, of which the top ten take up around 3.3%. Sequencing was performed on PBMCs. The source of these receptors is a woman aged 35 to 49 in good health and CMV-seropositive.

V and J are TRBV9 and TRBJ2-7, with D tentatively TRBD2 (5 bases). With 3 bases removed from V and 1 base from J, the gap between germline ends came to 11 bases. This CDR3 region has 14 residues. Germline V CDR1 and CDR2: SGDLS, YYNGEE. The CDR3: CASSEDSISYEQYF. CDR3 DNA sequence: TGTGCCAGCAGCGAGGACTCGATATCCTACGAGCAGTACTTC.

This rearrangement joins TRBV18 to TRBJ2-3, with TRBD2 matching over 9 bases. There are 15 residues in the CDR3. With 3 bases clipped from V and 1 base from J, the junction kept 2 bases outside the gene matches. Germline CDR1 KGHSH, CDR2 LQKENI. CDR3 coding DNA: TGTGCCAGCTCACCCAGGACTAGCGGCACAGATACGCAGTATTTT. Its protein is CASSPRTSGTDTQYF.

The gene calls are TRBV7-9 and TRBJ1-2; D not resolved. The CDR3 covers 12 residues. Per the germline V gene, CDR1 is SEHNR and CDR2 is FQNEAQ (reference sequence). V shed 9 bases and J shed 0 bases, with 8 bases lying between them. The CDR3 is CARIGANYGYTF. In DNA, the CDR3 is TGTGCCAGGATCGGAGCTAACTATGGCTACACCTTC.

This chain connects TRBV6-6 to TRBJ2-3, with a tentative D call TRBD2 (5 bases). The V gene's germline CDR1 is MNHNY and CDR2 SVGAGI (reference sequence). V dropped 5 bases and J dropped 3 bases, with 15 bases sitting between them. CDR3 length equals 15 residues. The CDR3 sequence: CASSQPGRGTDTQYF. The DNA of the CDR3 is TGTGCCAGCAGTCAACCGGGAAGAGGAACAGATACGCAGTATTTT.

This chain joins TRBV2 and TRBJ1-2, with 10 bases fitting TRBD1. The ends lost 6 bases at V and 0 bases at J; junction bases unmatched: 1. Germline V CDR1 and CDR2: SNHLY, FYNNEI. The CDR3 runs 14 residues. The CDR3 is CASRDRGSNYGYTF. CDR3 in DNA: TGTGCCAGCAGGGACAGGGGGTCTAACTATGGCTACACCTTC.

The CDR3 loop is CASSSSGQNTEAFF. The DNA for the CDR3 is TGTGCCAGCAGTTCCTCGGGACAGAACACTGAAGCTTTCTTT. This chain links TRBV6-5 with TRBJ1-1; weak D call: TRBD1 (6 bases). Deletions cut 4 bases from V and 1 base from J, with 10 bases between. CDR1 is MNHEY and CDR2 is SVGAGI in the germline V gene. CDR3 length: 14 residues.

The chain couples TRBV6-5 to TRBJ1-1; possible D gene TRBD1, 5 bases. Germline V gene sequence: CDR1 MNHEY, CDR2 SVGAGI. This CDR3 is built from 14 residues. V shed 1 base and J shed 1 base, with 7 bases lying between them. In DNA, the CDR3 is TGTGCCAGCAGTTACTTGGGGCCGAACACTGAAGCTTTCTTT. Protein product: CASSYLGPNTEAFF.

This chain connects TRBV28 to TRBJ2-7, with 8 bases matching TRBD1. V was clipped by 4 bases and J by 6 bases; unmatched bases: 5. Looked up from germline, CDR1 is MDHEN and CDR2 is SYDVKM. The CDR3 has 13 amino acids. For the CDR3, the DNA is TGTGCCAGCAGTTGGACAGGGCGGGTCGAGCAGTACTTC. Encoded protein: CASSWTGRVEQYF.

This chain's CDR3 is CASSLTPGGDDNEQFF. Written as DNA, the CDR3 is TGCGCCAGCAGCTTGACCCCGGGAGGGGATGACAATGAGCAGTTCTTC. V gene TRBV5-1 combines with J gene TRBJ2-1, with 8 bases identical to TRBD2. V was pared by 1 base and J by 5 bases, with 8 bases of the junction left unmatched. The CDR3 loop spans 16 amino acids. Germline CDR1 reads SGHRS; CDR2 reads YFSETQ.

This sequence joins TRBV2 and TRBJ2-2, with 8 bases that match TRBD2. Germline V gene data show CDR1 as SNHLY and CDR2 as FYNNEI. The CDR3 has 16 residues. With 5 bases clipped from V and 1 base from J, the junction kept 6 bases outside the gene matches. CDR3 bases: TGTGCCAGCAGTCTTAGCGGGACTAGGAACACCGGGGAGCTGTTTTTT. Encoded protein: CASSLSGTRNTGELFF.

The chain uses TRBV7-2 and TRBJ2-7; D remains unclear. Germline CDR1 SGHTA, CDR2 FQGNSA. This CDR3 has 15 residues. V lost 1 base and J lost 4, with 14 bases in between. CDR3 coding DNA: TGTGCCAGCAGCTTAGGACGAGGTGGAGTGTACGAGCAGTACTTC. Protein: CASSLGRGGVYEQYF.

The chain combines TRBV10-3 with TRBJ1-2; tentative D call: TRBD1 (6 bases). CDR1 and CDR2 (germline): ENHRY, SYGVKD. This CDR3 spans 11 amino acids. With 11 bases removed from V and 7 bases from J, the gap between germline ends came to 14 bases. CDR3 nucleotide sequence: TGTGCCGCGGGGGCAGGGGCTGGCTACACCTTC. Protein: CAAGAGAGYTF.

The V gene is TRBV5-6, the J gene TRBJ2-7, with no clear D. The CDR3 loop spans 11 amino acids. Germline V gene lookup returns CDR1 SGHDT and CDR2 YYEEEE. Trimming shortened V by 4 bases and J by 3 bases, and 5 bases separated the two germline ends. Here the CDR3 DNA reads TGTGCCAGCAGCCTAGACTACGAGCAGTACTTC. It specifies CASSLDYEQYF.

The rearrangement joins TRBV5-1 to TRBJ2-5, with a tentative D call TRBD2 (6 bases). Per the germline V gene, CDR1 is SGHRS and CDR2 is YFSETQ. This CDR3 comprises 15 residues. V lost 0 bases and J lost 5, with 14 bases in between. DNA of the CDR3: TGCGCCAGCAGCTTGGGGACTAACGGGGATGAGACCCAGTACTTC. Translating it yields CASSLGTNGDETQYF.

The chain employs TRBV4-1 and TRBJ2-5; D perhaps matches TRBD1 (9 bases). V shed 1 base and J shed 7 bases, with 16 bases lying between them. The germline gives CDR1 MGHRA, CDR2 YSYEKL. CDR3 size: 15 residues. The CDR3 sequence is CASSQVLAGQGTQYF. The CDR3 DNA reads TGCGCCAGCAGCCAAGTGTTAGCGGGACAGGGGACCCAGTACTTC.

The V and J genes are TRBV5-4 and TRBJ2-1; 10 bases match TRBD2. This CDR3 has 15 residues. In germline, CDR1 is SGHNT, CDR2 YYREEE (reference sequence). Unmatched junction bases numbered 8, after V lost 4 bases and J lost 7 bases. The CDR3 here is CASSPPGLARNEQFF. CDR3 nucleotide sequence: TGTGCCAGCAGCCCACCGGGACTAGCGAGAAATGAGCAGTTCTTC.

The genes are TRBV5-6 and TRBJ1-3; 7 bases line up with TRBD1. CDR1 is SGHDT, CDR2 YYEEEE, per germline. The CDR3 totals 13 residues. J lost 2 bases, V lost 4 bases, and 0 bases had no gene match. DNA of the CDR3: TGTGCCAGCAGCGGGACAGCTGGAAACACCATATATTTT. Translation gives CASSGTAGNTIYF.

The CDR3: CASSPGTGGNTEAFF. CDR3 DNA: TGTGCCAGCAGCCCGGGGACAGGGGGCAACACTGAAGCTTTCTTT. The rearrangement uses TRBV28 and TRBJ1-1; 12 bases agree with TRBD1. The CDR3 consists of 15 residues. Per the germline V gene, CDR1 is MDHEN and CDR2 is SYDVKM. J lost 2 bases, V lost 6 bases, and 4 bases had no gene match. The variable domain in full, with the rest retrieved from reference TRBV28 and TRBJ1-1, is DVKVTQSSRYLVKRTGEKVFLECVQDMDHENMFWYRQDPGLGLRLIYFSYDVKMKEKGDIPEGYSVSREKKERFSLILESASTNQTSMYLCASSPGTGGNTEAFFGQGTRLTVV.

V and J are TRBV7-8 and TRBJ2-1; 7 bases map to TRBD2. Germline loops: CDR1 SGHVS, CDR2 FQNEAQ. The CDR3 consists of 13 residues. V was clipped by 10 bases and J by 4 bases; unmatched bases: 7. The CDR3 sequence is CATSLARYNEQFF. The CDR3 coding sequence is TGTGCCACCTCACTAGCGAGGTACAATGAGCAGTTCTTC.

The chain recombines TRBV11-1 with TRBJ1-4; 8 bases fit TRBD1. Germline V CDR1 and CDR2: SGHAT, FQDESV (reference sequence). V shed 4 bases and J 7 bases; nucleotides not matched to a gene: 11. The CDR3 sequence is 16 residues long. The CDR3: CASSSDRAGYGEKLFF. Here the CDR3 DNA reads TGTGCCAGCAGCTCGGACAGGGCTGGATACGGTGAAAAACTGTTTTTT.

The V call is TRBV13, the J call TRBJ2-3; 12 bases agree with TRBD2. The CDR3 has 14 amino acids. V trimming: 5 bases; J trimming: 5 bases; junction bases outside the gene matches: 2. Per the germline V gene, CDR1 is PRHDT and CDR2 is FYEKMQ (reference sequence). Here the CDR3 reads CASSLGLAGDTQYF. In DNA, the CDR3 is TGTGCCAGCAGCCTGGGACTAGCGGGAGATACGCAGTATTTT. The full variable domain, with the rest looked up from reference TRBV13 and TRBJ2-3, is AAGVIQSPRHLIKEKRETATLKCYPIPRHDTVYWYQQGPGQDPQFLISFYEKMQSDKGSIPDRFSAQQFSDYHSELNMSSLELGDSALYFCASSLGLAGDTQYFGPGTRLTVL.

The chain uses TRBV7-9 and TRBJ2-7, with a possible D match to TRBD1 (6 bases). CDR1 SEHNR and CDR2 FQNEAQ come from the germline V gene (reference sequence). The CDR3 spans 13 residues. V lost 3 bases, J lost 1 base, and 7 bases lay in between. CDR3 protein: CASSFTGSYEQYF. The DNA of the CDR3 is TGTGCCAGCAGCTTCACAGGGTCCTACGAGCAGTACTTC.

The chain combines TRBV28 with TRBJ2-1; no definite D call. Germline V lookup: CDR1 MDHEN, CDR2 SYDVKM. This CDR3 has 14 amino acids. V was trimmed by 6 bases and J by 3 bases, leaving 12 bases between them. The CDR3 loop is CASSQAAFYNEQFF. The CDR3 nucleotides read TGTGCCAGCAGCCAAGCAGCGTTCTACAATGAGCAGTTCTTC.

A word on this clone: In the same sample, other DNA sequences code for this CDR3. V gene TRBV27 combines with J gene TRBJ1-1, with 8 bases lining up with TRBD1. Germline CDR1 reads MNHEY; CDR2 reads SMNVEV (reference sequence). This CDR3 spans 13 amino acids. V shed 3 bases and J 4 bases; nucleotides not matched to a gene: 1. CDR3 loop: CASSLTGATEAFF. The CDR3 bases are TGTGCCAGCAGTTTGACAGGGGCCACTGAAGCTTTCTTT.

V and J are TRBV15 and TRBJ1-2; D is undetermined. Per the germline V gene, CDR1 is LNHNV and CDR2 is YYDKDF (reference sequence). V shed 0 bases and J shed 4 bases, with 9 bases lying between them. This CDR3 region has 14 residues. The CDR3 DNA follows: TGTGCCACCAGCAGAGATTTGACAATCTATGGCTACACCTTC. Its translation is CATSRDLTIYGYTF.

V and J are TRBV5-4 and TRBJ2-4, with a possible D match to TRBD1 (7 bases). V was cut by 0 bases and J by 1 base, with 11 bases left in between. Germline CDR1 SGHNT, CDR2 YYREEE (reference sequence). CDR3 length: 16 residues. The CDR3, as DNA: TGTGCCAGCAGCTTGGAGCCAGGGGGGGCCAAAAACATTCAGTACTTC. This translates into CASSLEPGGAKNIQYF.

This sequence joins TRBV4-1 and TRBJ2-7, with D uncertain. The V end was cut by 0 bases, the J end by 1 base, with 10 bases between. Germline V gene lookup returns CDR1 MGHRA and CDR2 YSYEKL. The length of the CDR3 is 15 residues. CDR3 nucleotide sequence: TGCGCCAGCAGCCAAGAACTTGCGCGTTCCTACGAGCAGTACTTC. Encoded protein: CASSQELARSYEQYF.